This entry is about one T cell receptor (beta chain). The record originates from a study of blood T cell repertoires in COVID-19. Method: immunoSEQ multiplex PCR; TCRdb's copy keeps in-frame clones and lacks some. This sample has over 200,000 clones, with around 86% found just once. The length of the CDR3 is 16 residues. The junction had 6 bases not matched to a gene; V was cut back by 2 bases and J by 7 bases. The germline CDR1 and CDR2 sequences are MNHEY and SVGEGT. The specimen was peripheral blood. The receptor was derived from a woman aged 25 to 39 who had recovered from COVID-19. The chain joins TRBV6-2 or TRBV6-3 to TRBJ1-6, with 9 bases lining up with TRBD1. For the CDR3, the DNA is TGTGCCAGCAGTTACCCCGGGACAGGGATCAATTCACCCCTCCACTTT. This translates into CASSYPGTGINSPLHF.